The count of the clone carrying this T cell receptor (beta chain) is one. The target antigen is unknown. Pooled in the analysis were second doses at about 4 or about 12 weeks. The sample is drawn from a study of T cell responses to AZD1222 COVID-19 vaccine. Findings and caveats of the study: The study sampled repertoires only after the peak T cell response. Targeting of unmutated variant regions was reportedly seen in nearly half of spike-specific TCRs.

Germline CDR1 and CDR2: KGHSH and LQKENI. Trimming shortened V by 3 bases and J by 0 bases, and 12 bases separated the two germline ends. The CDR3 is made up of 16 amino acids. The data were produced by immunoSEQ multiplex PCR, yet TCRdb's version contains in-frame clones alone and is incomplete. The profile shows about 140,000 clones, almost 90% of them singletons. Here the sequenced sample was peripheral blood, taken 28 days after the second AZD1222 dose. The TCR comes from an adult who received the AZD1222 COVID-19 vaccine. The J gene is TRBJ2-1, the V gene TRBV18; D remains unclear. In nucleotides, the CDR3 is TGTGCCAGCTCACCCGGGCTACAAGCCTCCTACAATGAGCAGTTCTTC. Its protein is CASSPGLQASYNEQFF. Looking up the rest from reference TRBV18 and TRBJ2-1 gives the full variable domain: NAGVMQNPRHLVRRRGQEARLRCSPMKGHSHVYWYRQLPEEGLKFMVYLQKENIIDESGMPKERFSAEFPKEGPSILRIQQVVRGDSAAYFCASSPGLQASYNEQFFGPGTRLTVL.